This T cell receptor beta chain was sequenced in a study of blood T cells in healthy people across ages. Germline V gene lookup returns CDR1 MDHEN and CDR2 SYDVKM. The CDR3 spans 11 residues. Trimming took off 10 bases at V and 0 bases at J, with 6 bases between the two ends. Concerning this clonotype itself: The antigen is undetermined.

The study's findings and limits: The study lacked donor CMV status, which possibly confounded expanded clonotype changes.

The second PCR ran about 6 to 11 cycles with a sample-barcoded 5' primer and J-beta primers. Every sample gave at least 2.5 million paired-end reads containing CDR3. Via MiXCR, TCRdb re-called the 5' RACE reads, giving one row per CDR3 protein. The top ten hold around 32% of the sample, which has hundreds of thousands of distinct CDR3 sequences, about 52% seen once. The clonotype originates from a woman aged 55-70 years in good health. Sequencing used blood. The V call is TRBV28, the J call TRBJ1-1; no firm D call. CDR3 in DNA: TGTGCCACCCTTCTGAACACTGAAGCTTTCTTT. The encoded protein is CATLLNTEAFF.